A single sample gave rise to the 28 T cell receptor beta chains below, sequenced in a study of shared clonotypes between healthy human individuals (TCRdb year 2020). Library preparation employed the immunoSEQ multiplex PCR assay. TCRdb stores this immuneACCESS table with in-frame sequences only. Part of the clones is absent; in the studies checked, under half of the shortfall reflects unresolved V genes, and no reason is known for the rest. The sample table shows approximately 2.5 million clones, and 90% to 95% are seen once. Approximately 0.36% of the sample rests with the top ten. What was sequenced was naive CD4+ T cells from PBMCs. Sample cell subset or site, as interpreted from the label and publication: CD45RA+ positively selected. These receptors all come from a man between 18 and 29 years old in good health. Some clones in this sample may be carry-over from other donors' samples.

Notes on this clone: Its ends do not fully match the called genes, so a read error is possible. V and J are TRBV2 and TRBJ2-1; D is perhaps TRBD1 or TRBD2 (5 bases each). Germline V CDR1 and CDR2: SNHLY, FYNNEI. The length of the CDR3 is 11 residues. The CDR3: CASGNRDAPLF. As DNA, the CDR3 is TGTGCCAGCGGGAACCGGGACGCCCCCCTCTTC.

V is TRBV7-3 and J is TRBJ1-1, with D possibly being TRBD1 (5 bases). V was shortened by 5 bases and J by 1 base, with 11 bases between the two germline ends. CDR1 and CDR2 from the germline V gene are SGHTA and FQGTGA. The CDR3 length is 14 residues. CDR3 nucleotide sequence: TGTGCCAGCAGCCCCCCCGGGGGGAACACTGAAGCTTTCTTT. Translated, it gives CASSPPGGNTEAFF.

J is TRBJ2-5 and V is TRBV5-1; 8 bases fit TRBD1. Per germline, CDR1 SGHRS and CDR2 YFSETQ. The length of the CDR3 is 14 residues. The junction had 11 bases not matched to a gene; V was cut back by 7 bases and J by 6 bases. CDR3 region: CASSTGDRGKTQYF. The CDR3 DNA follows: TGCGCCAGCTCCACGGGTGACAGGGGAAAGACCCAGTACTTC. The full variable domain, its missing parts supplied by reference TRBV5-1 and TRBJ2-5, is KAGVTQTPRYLIKTRGQQVTLSCSPISGHRSVSWYQQTPGQGLQFLFEYFSETQRNKGNFPGRFSGRQFSNSRSEMNVSTLELGDSALYLCASSTGDRGKTQYFGPGTRLLVL.

The rearrangement joins TRBV13 to TRBJ1-1; 9 bases line up with TRBD1. The CDR3 covers 15 residues. After removal of 3 bases from V and 1 base from J, the junction contained 3 bases not matched to a gene. Germline loops: CDR1 PRHDT, CDR2 FYEKMQ (reference sequence). DNA of the CDR3: TGTGCCAGCAGCTTCAAGGACAGGGGGAACACTGAAGCTTTCTTT. Protein product: CASSFKDRGNTEAFF.

In DNA, the CDR3 is TGCAGCGTGTCAGGGGGCCCGGCTGGCTACGAGCAGTACTTC. Amino acids: CSVSGGPAGYEQYF. The chain employs TRBV29-1 and TRBJ2-7, with TRBD1 identical over 8 bases. V lost 6 bases and J lost 3; bases outside the gene matches: 10. Germline V gene data show CDR1 as SQVTM and CDR2 as ANQGSEA. This CDR3 contains 14 residues.

The chain couples TRBV11-2 to TRBJ2-1; no clear D. CDR1 and CDR2 (germline): SGHAT, FQNNGV. V lost 3 bases and J 10 bases, leaving 16 bases between the germline ends. This CDR3 contains 14 residues. DNA for the CDR3: TGTGCCAGCAGCTTGACGAGGACGGCTGGGGAGCAGTTCTTC. Translating it yields CASSLTRTAGEQFF.

Written as DNA, the CDR3 is TGCGCCAGCAGTGATGGAGGGTTGAAGACCCAGTACTTC. Protein product: CASSDGGLKTQYF. The rearrangement uses TRBV10-1 and TRBJ2-5, with D maybe TRBD2 (6 bases). Per germline, CDR1 WNHNN and CDR2 SYGVQD (reference sequence). V was trimmed by 3 bases and J by 6 bases, leaving 11 bases between them. The CDR3 loop spans 13 amino acids.

V usage is TRBV7-9 and J usage is TRBJ1-2, with 8 positions matching TRBD1. This CDR3 has 14 residues. Germline assignment: CDR1 SEHNR and CDR2 FQNEAQ (reference sequence). The ends lost 6 bases at V and 4 bases at J; junction bases unmatched: 7. The CDR3 reads CASSRGQGPYGYTF. The CDR3 region has the DNA TGTGCCAGCAGTCGAGGACAGGGCCCCTATGGCTACACCTTC.

The rearrangement joins TRBV30 to TRBJ1-2, with 7 bases lining up with TRBD1. CDR1 and CDR2 from the germline V gene are GTSNPN and SVGIG (reference sequence). The CDR3 length is 13 residues. V was pared by 1 base and J by 4 bases, with 3 bases of the junction left unmatched. This CDR3 is CAWSGGGRYGYTF. As DNA, the CDR3 is TGTGCCTGGAGTGGAGGGGGCCGCTATGGCTACACCTTC.

The V call is TRBV9, the J call TRBJ1-1; 9 bases line up with TRBD1. This CDR3 spans 16 amino acids. The V gene end was trimmed by 2 bases and the J gene end by 4 bases; junction bases not matched to a gene: 9. Germline assignment: CDR1 SGDLS and CDR2 YYNGEE. The chain's CDR3 is CASSVTGGAGGTEAFF. CDR3 DNA: TGTGCCAGCAGCGTTACAGGGGGCGCCGGGGGCACTGAAGCTTTCTTT.

This clone was picked up a small number of times. The chain links TRBV30 to TRBJ2-7, with 7 bases lining up with TRBD2. In germline, CDR1 is GTSNPN, CDR2 SVGIG (reference sequence). The CDR3 runs to 13 residues. V lost 3 bases to trimming and J lost 4 bases; unmatched junction nucleotides: 6. The CDR3 coding sequence is TGTGCCTGGAGCCGGGACTACCTTTACGAGCAGTACTTC. As protein: CAWSRDYLYEQYF.

The CDR3 nucleotides read TGTGCCAGCAGCCAAGATCCCCTAGCGGGAGGGCCGGGGGGGGAGCTGTTTTTT. Residues: CASSQDPLAGGPGGELFF. The chain recombines TRBV4-2 with TRBJ2-2; TRBD2 matches at 12 bases. Per the germline V gene, CDR1 is LGHNA and CDR2 is YNFKEQ. The ends lost 0 bases at V and 8 bases at J; junction bases unmatched: 10. This CDR3 has 18 amino acids.

V and J are TRBV5-1 and TRBJ2-1; 7 bases fit TRBD2. Germline V CDR1 and CDR2: SGHRS, YFSETQ. This CDR3 spans 16 amino acids. V lost 0 bases, J lost 6 bases, and 9 bases stayed unmatched. CDR3 sequence: CASSLEASGLFNEQFF. The CDR3 DNA follows: TGCGCCAGCAGCTTGGAGGCTAGCGGCCTTTTCAATGAGCAGTTCTTC. Variable domain in full (rest from reference TRBV5-1 and TRBJ2-1): KAGVTQTPRYLIKTRGQQVTLSCSPISGHRSVSWYQQTPGQGLQFLFEYFSETQRNKGNFPGRFSGRQFSNSRSEMNVSTLELGDSALYLCASSLEASGLFNEQFFGPGTRLTVL.

The V gene is TRBV29-1, the J gene TRBJ2-7, with 7 bases matching TRBD1. There are 14 residues in the CDR3. J was trimmed by 5 bases and V by 5 bases; bases with no gene match: 12. The germline V gene encodes CDR1 SQVTM and CDR2 ANQGSEA. In nucleotides, the CDR3 is TGCAGCGTTACCGGACAGGCTCTGCGGGACGAGCAGTACTTC. Translating gives CSVTGQALRDEQYF.

The chain uses TRBV28 and TRBJ2-5; D remains ambiguous. The CDR3 contains 14 residues. Germline V CDR1 and CDR2: MDHEN, SYDVKM. Deletions cut 1 base from V and 5 bases from J, with 11 bases between. The CDR3 region has the DNA TGTGCCAGCAGTTTATTTACGGTAGGGGAGACCCAGTACTTC. Its protein is CASSLFTVGETQYF.

The genes are TRBV29-1 and TRBJ1-1, with a weak D call TRBD1 (6 bases). The germline V gene encodes CDR1 SQVTM and CDR2 ANQGSEA. With 2 bases removed from V and 5 bases from J, the gap between germline ends came to 15 bases. The CDR3 is 14 residues long. The CDR3 region is CSVEIRGLRTEAFF. The CDR3 nucleotides are TGCAGCGTTGAAATCCGGGGGCTAAGAACTGAAGCTTTCTTT.

The V gene is TRBV10-1, the J gene TRBJ2-5, with 8 bases lining up with TRBD1. The CDR3 is 14 amino acids. The J segment lost 1 base and the V segment lost 6 bases, leaving 4 bases of the junction unmatched. Germline values: CDR1 WNHNN, CDR2 SYGVQD (reference sequence). The CDR3 protein is CASSKTGVQETQYF. The CDR3 DNA sequence: TGCGCCAGCAGCAAGACAGGGGTCCAAGAGACCCAGTACTTC.

The rearrangement links TRBV5-1 to TRBJ2-3, with 7 positions matching TRBD1. Germline CDR1 reads SGHRS; CDR2 reads YFSETQ. Unmatched junction bases numbered 14, after V lost 2 bases and J lost 2 bases. The CDR3 is 18 amino acids. CDR3 DNA: TGCGCCAGCAGCTTAGCGCCATCGACAGGGATATACACAGATACGCAGTATTTT. Translation gives CASSLAPSTGIYTDTQYF. Filled out from reference TRBV5-1 and TRBJ2-3, the complete variable domain reads KAGVTQTPRYLIKTRGQQVTLSCSPISGHRSVSWYQQTPGQGLQFLFEYFSETQRNKGNFPGRFSGRQFSNSRSEMNVSTLELGDSALYLCASSLAPSTGIYTDTQYFGPGTRLTVL.

A remark on this clone: This sample includes further DNA sequences coding for the same CDR3. CDR3 coding DNA: TGTGCCAGCAGACGGGACCGGAGCAATCAGCCCCAGCATTTT. Protein: CASRRDRSNQPQHF. V and J are TRBV2 and TRBJ1-5, with D perhaps TRBD1 (5 bases). CDR1 is SNHLY, CDR2 FYNNEI, per germline. The CDR3 length is 14 residues. Between the trimmed V and J ends, which lost 6 bases and 1 base, there was a span of 10 bases.

The rearrangement links TRBV19 to TRBJ1-3, with unresolved D. The CDR3 is 13 amino acids. The germline gives CDR1 LNHDA, CDR2 SQIVND (reference sequence). V lost 7 bases, J lost 9 bases, and 16 bases lay in between. Written as DNA, the CDR3 is TGTGCCAGTACCTTGAGGGAGGTCGGCACCATATATTTT. This gives the protein CASTLREVGTIYF.

The chain employs TRBV11-3 and TRBJ2-1; 8 bases are shared with TRBD1. CDR3 size: 13 residues. CDR1 SGHNT and CDR2 YENEEA come from the germline V gene. J was trimmed by 6 bases and V by 4 bases; bases with no gene match: 2. CDR3 sequence (DNA): TGTGCCAGCAGCTCCGGGACAGGCAATGAGCAGTTCTTC. The encoded protein is CASSSGTGNEQFF.

Here the CDR3 reads CSVTRASGANVLTF. Here the CDR3 DNA reads TGCAGCGTAACGCGGGCCTCTGGGGCCAACGTCCTGACTTTC. This chain links TRBV29-1 with TRBJ2-6; tentative D call: TRBD2 (5 bases). The germline gives CDR1 SQVTM, CDR2 ANQGSEA. The CDR3 consists of 14 residues. V lost 6 bases to trimming and J lost 0 bases, with 9 bases between them. Full variable domain (rest looked up from reference TRBV29-1 and TRBJ2-6): SAVISQKPSRDICQRGTSLTIQCQVDSQVTMMFWYRQQPGQSLTLIATANQGSEATYESGFVIDKFPISRPNLTFSTLTVSNMSPEDSSIYLCSVTRASGANVLTFGAGSRLTVL.

The V gene is TRBV28, the J gene TRBJ2-7; 10 bases are a match to TRBD2. The V and J ends lost 6 bases and 3 bases, in that order; junction bases with no gene match: 8. The CDR3 totals 15 residues. CDR1 MDHEN and CDR2 SYDVKM come from the germline V gene. The DNA for the CDR3 is TGTGCCAGCAGCCGTACTAGCGGGATCGGCTACGAGCAGTACTTC. This sequence encodes CASSRTSGIGYEQYF.

The chain has TRBV2 and TRBJ2-7; 15 nucleotides align to TRBD2. The V and J ends lost 6 bases and 5 bases, in that order; junction bases with no gene match: 5. Germline-derived CDR1 and CDR2 are SNHLY and FYNNEI. The CDR3 covers 15 residues. The CDR3 DNA sequence: TGTGCCAGCAGCCCGGGACTAGCGGGAGGTCACGAGCAGTACTTC. Translating gives CASSPGLAGGHEQYF.

The chain carries TRBV2 and TRBJ2-7; 9 bases are a match to TRBD2. CDR3 length: 15 amino acids. J was trimmed by 4 bases and V by 1 base; bases with no gene match: 5. Germline CDR1 reads SNHLY; CDR2 reads FYNNEI. CDR3 sequence (DNA): TGTGCCAGCAGTGAAGGGGGGACTAGCATTTACGAGCAGTACTTC. As protein: CASSEGGTSIYEQYF.

V and J are TRBV6-1 and TRBJ1-5, with a possible D match to TRBD1 (6 bases). The V gene lost 3 bases and the J gene lost 6 bases, with 18 bases spanning the gap. Germline V gene sequence: CDR1 MNHNS, CDR2 SASEGT. There are 16 residues in the CDR3. The CDR3 region is CASSEGAPRGVQPQHF. CDR3 in DNA: TGTGCCAGCAGTGAGGGGGCCCCAAGGGGGGTTCAGCCCCAGCATTTT.

This clone appeared once. The rearrangement links TRBV5-8 to TRBJ2-1, with TRBD2 matching 10 bases. Germline V gene data show CDR1 as SGHTS and CDR2 as YDEGEE. The CDR3 is made up of 16 amino acids. J was trimmed by 5 bases and V by 3 bases; bases with no gene match: 8. The CDR3 region has the DNA TGTGCCAGCAGCTCACACGGACTAGCGGATCACAATGAGCAGTTCTTC. Its translation is CASSSHGLADHNEQFF.

The chain employs TRBV5-5 and TRBJ2-1; no clear D. The CDR3 spans 13 residues. Trimming removed 0 bases at V and 6 bases at J, with 7 bases between. Germline V gene lookup returns CDR1 SGHKS and CDR2 YYEKEE (reference sequence). The CDR3 nucleotides read TGTGCCAGCAGCTTGGCTTGGATCAATGAGCAGTTCTTC. Translated, it gives CASSLAWINEQFF.